These 18 T cell receptor beta chains were sequenced from one sample in a study of blood T cell repertoires in COVID-19. Method: immunoSEQ multiplex PCR; TCRdb's copy keeps in-frame clones and lacks some. The profile shows 200,000 to 300,000 clones, about 87% of them singletons. The sample taken for sequencing was PBMCs or T cells enriched from blood (not recorded which). The receptors were gathered from a middle-aged woman who had been exposed to COVID-19.

In its sample, this clone was seen once. The chain employs TRBV18 and TRBJ1-3; 7 bases are a match to TRBD1. CDR3 length: 15 residues. The V gene's germline CDR1 is KGHSH and CDR2 LQKENI. J was trimmed by 4 bases and V by 3 bases; bases with no gene match: 6. CDR3 amino acids: CASSPPTGPGNTIYF. The CDR3 DNA reads TGTGCCAGCTCACCCCCGACAGGGCCCGGAAACACCATATATTTT.

V is TRBV20-1 and J is TRBJ1-2, with D hard to call. The germline gives CDR1 DFQATT, CDR2 SNEGSKA (reference sequence). This CDR3 comprises 12 residues. The V end was cut by 3 bases, the J end by 4 bases, with 9 bases between. CDR3 loop: CSASSTSYGYTF. The DNA for the CDR3 is TGCAGTGCTAGTTCGACATCCTATGGCTACACCTTC.

The J gene is TRBJ2-7, the V gene TRBV10-3; the match to TRBD2 covers 8 bases. The CDR3 loop spans 14 amino acids. Germline lookup yields CDR1 ENHRY and CDR2 SYGVKD. V was pared by 3 bases and J by 6 bases, with 7 bases of the junction left unmatched. CDR3 loop: CAISEVGTSVEQYF. CDR3 sequence (DNA): TGTGCCATCAGTGAAGTGGGGACTAGTGTCGAGCAGTACTTC.

This rearrangement joins TRBV5-1 to TRBJ1-1; D unclear. CDR1 and CDR2 from the germline V gene are SGHRS and YFSETQ. Between the trimmed V and J ends, which lost 4 bases and 3 bases, there was a span of 13 bases. This CDR3 contains 14 residues. CDR3: CASSPSPEYTEAFF. CDR3 nucleotides: TGCGCCAGCAGCCCCTCACCAGAATACACTGAAGCTTTCTTT. Filled out from reference TRBV5-1 and TRBJ1-1, the complete variable domain reads KAGVTQTPRYLIKTRGQQVTLSCSPISGHRSVSWYQQTPGQGLQFLFEYFSETQRNKGNFPGRFSGRQFSNSRSEMNVSTLELGDSALYLCASSPSPEYTEAFFGQGTRLTVV.

The chain is built from TRBV2 and TRBJ2-1; D is possibly TRBD1 (6 bases). CDR3 length equals 15 residues. Deletions cut 6 bases from V and 5 bases from J, with 17 bases between. Germline V gene data show CDR1 as SNHLY and CDR2 as FYNNEI. CDR3 protein: CASRPDRWVNNEQFF. DNA of the CDR3: TGTGCCAGCAGACCCGACAGGTGGGTTAACAATGAGCAGTTCTTC. Full variable domain (missing parts from reference TRBV2 and TRBJ2-1): EPEVTQTPSHQVTQMGQEVILRCVPISNHLYFYWYRQILGQKVEFLVSFYNNEISEKSEIFDDQFSVERPDGSNFTLKIRSTKLEDSAMYFCASRPDRWVNNEQFFGPGTRLTVL.

The gene calls are TRBV6-1 and TRBJ1-5; 7 positions agree with TRBD1. The trim removed 2 bases at V and 5 bases at J, leaving 3 bases unmatched. The CDR3 consists of 14 residues. The V gene's germline CDR1 is MNHNS and CDR2 SASEGT. In nucleotides, the CDR3 is TGTGCCAGCAGTGAAAACAGGGGCGATCAGCCCCAGCATTTT. It encodes CASSENRGDQPQHF.

The gene calls are TRBV6-5 and TRBJ2-7, with 12 bases fitting TRBD2. Germline V lookup: CDR1 MNHEY, CDR2 SVGAGI. With V trimmed by 6 bases and J by 1 base, 4 bases remained unmatched. CDR3 size: 15 residues. This CDR3 reads CASRASGRGSYEQYV. As DNA, the CDR3 is TGTGCCAGCAGGGCTAGCGGGAGGGGTTCCTACGAGCAGTACGTC.

The V and J genes are TRBV4-1 and TRBJ1-2; 8 positions match TRBD1. The germline V gene encodes CDR1 MGHRA and CDR2 YSYEKL. With V trimmed by 2 bases and J by 7 bases, 9 bases remained unmatched. The CDR3 spans 15 residues. DNA of the CDR3: TGCGCCAGCAGCCAACAGGGACAGGCGCTAATTGGCTACACCTTC. This gives the protein CASSQQGQALIGYTF.

The rearrangement links TRBV2 to TRBJ1-1; 10 nucleotides agree with TRBD1. V lost 4 bases to trimming and J lost 3 bases; unmatched junction nucleotides: 8. The length of the CDR3 is 16 residues. The germline V gene has CDR1 SNHLY and CDR2 FYNNEI. The CDR3 DNA reads as TGTGCCAGCAGTGGAAGCCGGGACAGGGGTGACACTGAAGCTTTCTTT. Protein product: CASSGSRDRGDTEAFF.

J is TRBJ1-6 and V is TRBV30; D unresolved. Germline lookup yields CDR1 GTSNPN and CDR2 SVGIG (reference sequence). V was shortened by 5 bases and J by 0 bases, with 8 bases between the two germline ends. This CDR3 is 14 amino acids long. The CDR3 region has the DNA TGTGCCTGGGACTCCGACTCCTATAATTCACCCCTCCACTTT. It encodes CAWDSDSYNSPLHF.

This rearrangement joins TRBV27 to TRBJ2-1; TRBD2 aligns across 14 bases. Germline V gene lookup returns CDR1 MNHEY and CDR2 SMNVEV (reference sequence). The CDR3 spans 15 residues. V was clipped by 7 bases and J by 6 bases; unmatched bases: 5. The CDR3, as DNA: TGTGCCAGCACCACCGGGACTAGCGGGAGCAATGAGCAGTTCTTC. Amino acid sequence: CASTTGTSGSNEQFF.

The V call is TRBV28, the J call TRBJ1-1; D possibly corresponds to TRBD1 (5 bases). V lost 5 bases to trimming and J lost 5 bases, with 9 bases between them. This CDR3 comprises 12 residues. CDR1 is MDHEN and CDR2 is SYDVKM in the germline V gene. CDR3 DNA: TGTGCCAGCAGTCCAGGGTTTACTGAAGCTTTCTTT. Residues: CASSPGFTEAFF. The variable domain in full, with the rest retrieved from reference TRBV28 and TRBJ1-1, is DVKVTQSSRYLVKRTGEKVFLECVQDMDHENMFWYRQDPGLGLRLIYFSYDVKMKEKGDIPEGYSVSREKKERFSLILESASTNQTSMYLCASSPGFTEAFFGQGTRLTVV.

This rearrangement joins TRBV20-1 to TRBJ1-2, with D possibly being TRBD1 (5 bases). The CDR3 spans 12 residues. CDR1 is DFQATT, CDR2 SNEGSKA, per germline (reference sequence). Trimming shortened V by 3 bases and J by 4 bases, and 9 bases separated the two germline ends. The CDR3 loop is CSASAGIYGYTF. DNA for the CDR3: TGCAGTGCTAGTGCAGGGATCTATGGCTACACCTTC.

V usage is TRBV14 and J usage is TRBJ1-2; no clear D gene. V lost 0 bases and J lost 8, with 4 bases in between. This CDR3 has 11 residues. Germline V gene sequence: CDR1 SGHDN, CDR2 FVKESK. The CDR3 DNA follows: TGTGCCAGCAGCCAAGAGCGGGGCTACACCTTC. The encoded protein is CASSQERGYTF.

The genes are TRBV20-1 and TRBJ1-1; D is uncertain. The CDR3 contains 12 residues. Trimming took 3 bases from V and 8 from J, leaving 13 bases between them. Germline V gene sequence: CDR1 DFQATT, CDR2 SNEGSKA (reference sequence). In DNA form, the CDR3 reads TGCAGTGCTAGTACCCGAGGTGGGGAAGCTTTCTTT. Translation gives CSASTRGGEAFF.

The chain couples TRBV4-3 to TRBJ2-1, with TRBD2 matching 8 bases. Germline assignment: CDR1 LGHNA and CDR2 YSLEER. The CDR3 spans 16 residues. V dropped 2 bases and J dropped 4; count of bases not matched to a gene: 7. This CDR3 is CASSQRLAGIYNEQFF. CDR3 in DNA: TGCGCCAGCAGCCAAAGGCTAGCGGGCATATACAATGAGCAGTTCTTC.

V gene TRBV2 combines with J gene TRBJ1-6; 8 nucleotides match TRBD1. CDR1 SNHLY and CDR2 FYNNEI come from the germline V gene. Unmatched junction bases numbered 6, after V lost 3 bases and J lost 8 bases. The CDR3 is made up of 15 amino acids. The CDR3: CASSDGQGAYSPLHF. CDR3 bases: TGTGCCAGCAGTGACGGCCAGGGGGCTTATTCACCCCTCCACTTT.

The chain combines TRBV4-1 with TRBJ1-1; TRBD1 matches 9 bases. The length of the CDR3 is 15 residues. CDR1 is MGHRA and CDR2 is YSYEKL in the germline V gene. V lost 4 bases, J lost 5 bases, and 8 bases stayed unmatched. CDR3 amino acids: CASSRRDREKTEAFF. The CDR3 nucleotides are TGCGCCAGCAGCCGCCGGGACAGGGAAAAGACTGAAGCTTTCTTT.